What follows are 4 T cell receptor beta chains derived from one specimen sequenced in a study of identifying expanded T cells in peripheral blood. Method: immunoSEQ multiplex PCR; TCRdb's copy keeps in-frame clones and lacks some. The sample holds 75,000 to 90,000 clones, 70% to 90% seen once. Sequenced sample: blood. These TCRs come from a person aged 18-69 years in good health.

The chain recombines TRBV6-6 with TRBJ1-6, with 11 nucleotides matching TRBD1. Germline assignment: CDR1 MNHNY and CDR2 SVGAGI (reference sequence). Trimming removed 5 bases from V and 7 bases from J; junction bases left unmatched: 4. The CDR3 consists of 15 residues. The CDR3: CASSTGDRGNSPLHF. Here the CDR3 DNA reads TGTGCCAGCAGTACTGGGGACAGGGGGAATTCACCCCTCCACTTT.

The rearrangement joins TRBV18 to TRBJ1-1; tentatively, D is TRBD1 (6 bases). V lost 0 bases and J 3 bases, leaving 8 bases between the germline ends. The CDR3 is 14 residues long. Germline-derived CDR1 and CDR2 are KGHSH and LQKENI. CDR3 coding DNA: TGTGCCAGCTCACCACCGGACAGAGACACTGAAGCTTTCTTT. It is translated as CASSPPDRDTEAFF. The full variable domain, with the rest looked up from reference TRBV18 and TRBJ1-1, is NAGVMQNPRHLVRRRGQEARLRCSPMKGHSHVYWYRQLPEEGLKFMVYLQKENIIDESGMPKERFSAEFPKEGPSILRIQQVVRGDSAAYFCASSPPDRDTEAFFGQGTRLTVV.

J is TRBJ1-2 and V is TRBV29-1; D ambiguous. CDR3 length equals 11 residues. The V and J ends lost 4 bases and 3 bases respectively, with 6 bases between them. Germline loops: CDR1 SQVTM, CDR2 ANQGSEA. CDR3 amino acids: CSVGVYYGYTF. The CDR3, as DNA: TGCAGCGTTGGAGTCTACTATGGCTACACCTTC.

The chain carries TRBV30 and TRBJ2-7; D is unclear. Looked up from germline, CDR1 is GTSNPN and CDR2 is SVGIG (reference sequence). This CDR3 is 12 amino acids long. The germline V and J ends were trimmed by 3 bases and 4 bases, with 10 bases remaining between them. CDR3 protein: CAWSDLKYEQYF. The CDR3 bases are TGTGCCTGGAGCGACCTCAAGTACGAGCAGTACTTC.